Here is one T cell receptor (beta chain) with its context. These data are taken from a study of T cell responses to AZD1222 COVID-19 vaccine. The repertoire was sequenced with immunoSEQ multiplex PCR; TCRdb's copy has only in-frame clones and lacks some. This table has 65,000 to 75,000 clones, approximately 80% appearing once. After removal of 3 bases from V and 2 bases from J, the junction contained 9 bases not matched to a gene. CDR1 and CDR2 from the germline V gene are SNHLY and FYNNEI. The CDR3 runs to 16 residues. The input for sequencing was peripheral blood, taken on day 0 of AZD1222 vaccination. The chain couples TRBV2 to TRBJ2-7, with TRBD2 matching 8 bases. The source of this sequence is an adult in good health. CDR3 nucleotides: TGTGCCAGCAGTGAGGCCCTAGCGGGTAGCCCCTACGAGCAGTACTTC. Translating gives CASSEALAGSPYEQYF.